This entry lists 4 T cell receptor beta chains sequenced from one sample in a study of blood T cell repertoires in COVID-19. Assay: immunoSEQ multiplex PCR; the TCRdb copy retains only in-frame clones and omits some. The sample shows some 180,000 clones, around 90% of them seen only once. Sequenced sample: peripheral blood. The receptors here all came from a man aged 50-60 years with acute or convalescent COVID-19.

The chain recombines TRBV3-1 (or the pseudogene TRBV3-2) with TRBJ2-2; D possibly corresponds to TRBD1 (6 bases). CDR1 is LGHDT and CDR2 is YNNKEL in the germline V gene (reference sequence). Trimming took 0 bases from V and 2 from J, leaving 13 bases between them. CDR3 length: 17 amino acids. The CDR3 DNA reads TGTGCCAGCAGCCAAGAAGGAGGCAGGGGAAACACCGGGGAGCTGTTTTTT. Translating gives CASSQEGGRGNTGELFF.

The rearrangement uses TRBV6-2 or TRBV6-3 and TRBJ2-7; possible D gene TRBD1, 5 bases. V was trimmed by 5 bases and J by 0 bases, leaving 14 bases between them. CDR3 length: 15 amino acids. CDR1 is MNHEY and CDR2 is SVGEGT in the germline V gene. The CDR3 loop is CASSRGSDSSYEQYF. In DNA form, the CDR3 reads TGTGCCAGCAGTAGGGGAAGTGATAGCTCCTACGAGCAGTACTTC.

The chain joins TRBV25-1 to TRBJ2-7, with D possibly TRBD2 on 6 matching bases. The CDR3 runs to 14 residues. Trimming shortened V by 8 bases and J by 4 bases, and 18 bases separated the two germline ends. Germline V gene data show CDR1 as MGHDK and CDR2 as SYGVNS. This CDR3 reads CASSGGTPRYEQYF. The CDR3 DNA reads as TGTGCCAGCTCGGGCGGGACGCCGCGGTACGAGCAGTACTTC.

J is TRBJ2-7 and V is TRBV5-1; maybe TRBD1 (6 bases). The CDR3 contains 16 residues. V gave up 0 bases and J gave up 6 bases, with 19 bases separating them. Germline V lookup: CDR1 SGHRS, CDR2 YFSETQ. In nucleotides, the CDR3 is TGCGCCAGCAGCTTGGAAGCCAGGGGCGCTAATATCGAGCAGTACTTC. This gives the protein CASSLEARGANIEQYF.